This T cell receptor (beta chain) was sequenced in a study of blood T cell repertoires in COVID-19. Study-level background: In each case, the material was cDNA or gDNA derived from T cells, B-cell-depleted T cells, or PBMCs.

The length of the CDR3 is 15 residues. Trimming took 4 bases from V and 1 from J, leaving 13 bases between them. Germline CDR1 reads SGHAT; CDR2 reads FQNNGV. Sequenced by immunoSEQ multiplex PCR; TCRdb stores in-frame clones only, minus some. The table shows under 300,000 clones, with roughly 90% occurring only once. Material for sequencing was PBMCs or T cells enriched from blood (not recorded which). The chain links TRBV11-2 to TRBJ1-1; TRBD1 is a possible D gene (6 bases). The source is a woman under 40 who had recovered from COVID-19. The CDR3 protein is CASSSLTGQNTEAFF. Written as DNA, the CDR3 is TGTGCCAGCAGCTCCTTGACAGGTCAGAACACTGAAGCTTTCTTT.